This T cell receptor beta chain was identified in a study of T cells in Graves' hyperthyroidism and ophthalmopathy. This clonotype has more than one count but fewer than ten. What was amplified from RNA transcripts were TCR beta CDR3 regions. In the first-round RT-PCR of the TCR CDR3, the HTBI primer set was used. TCRdb re-derived calls from the multiplex PCR reads in MiXCR, one entry per CDR3 protein. This table holds hundreds of thousands of distinct CDR3 sequences, 46% found once. CDR3 size: 13 residues. Germline CDR1 MNHEY, CDR2 SVGEGT. V lost 2 bases to trimming and J lost 4 bases, with 8 bases between them.

This TCR derives from a woman under 30 with Graves' hyperthyroidism. The specimen was peripheral blood or thyroid tissue (not recorded which). V gene TRBV6-2 or TRBV6-3 combines with J gene TRBJ1-2, with D unresolved. CDR3 bases: TGTGCCAGCAGTTACGCGCAGTTCTATGGCTACACCTTC. Translated: CASSYAQFYGYTF.